One sample yielded the 29 T cell receptor beta chains listed below, sequenced in a study of OX40 agonist ivuxolimab in advanced cancers. TCRdb keeps only in-frame clones here, not all; method: immunoSEQ multiplex PCR. The sample holds 81,000 or so clones, more than 75% seen once. Sequenced material: CD4+ or CD8+ T cells sorted from blood, taken in a trial of the OX40 agonist ivuxolimab. The receptor source for this set is an adult with an advanced solid tumor such as melanoma, head and neck, liver or kidney cancer.

V and J are TRBV15 and TRBJ1-1; a possible D gene is TRBD1 (5 bases). This CDR3 contains 16 residues. Trimming cost V 1 base and J 5 bases, with 17 bases left between them. CDR1 and CDR2 from the germline V gene are LNHNV and YYDKDF (reference sequence). CDR3 bases: TGTGCCACCAGCAGAGGCTTGGGACCCCGAAGGACTGAAGCTTTCTTT. Residues: CATSRGLGPRRTEAFF.

The table lists this clone with a few counts. This chain connects TRBV10-3 to TRBJ1-2; 11 positions agree with TRBD1. This CDR3 is built from 14 residues. Germline trimming cut 7 bases from V and 3 bases from J; bases unmatched to any gene: 4. CDR1 and CDR2 (germline): ENHRY, SYGVKD. The CDR3: CAIISGQGDYGYTF. The CDR3 region has the DNA TGTGCCATCATCTCGGGACAGGGGGACTATGGCTACACCTTC.

The rearrangement links TRBV11-2 to TRBJ2-2; D possibly matches TRBD1 or TRBD2 (6 bases each). The CDR3 contains 17 residues. The germline V gene encodes CDR1 SGHAT and CDR2 FQNNGV. The V gene lost 4 bases and the J gene lost 5 bases, with 20 bases spanning the gap. The CDR3 DNA reads as TGTGCCAGCAGCTCACAGCCCCGGGGGCGTTATACCGGGGAGCTGTTTTTT. Translation: CASSSQPRGRYTGELFF.

The chain uses TRBV11-3 and TRBJ2-3; D remains ambiguous. V lost 4 bases and J 2 bases, leaving 7 bases between the germline ends. This CDR3 has 13 residues. Germline V gene data show CDR1 as SGHNT and CDR2 as YENEEA. The CDR3 DNA reads TGTGCCAGCAGCTCGACATACACAGATACGCAGTATTTT. This gives the protein CASSSTYTDTQYF.

This chain joins TRBV18 and TRBJ2-1; D not resolved. There are 13 residues in the CDR3. Germline V CDR1 and CDR2: KGHSH, LQKENI. V was cut by 3 bases and J by 10 bases, with 13 bases left in between. The CDR3 DNA follows: TGTGCCAGCTCACCTTACCCCGATCAGGAGCAGTTCTTC. It codes for CASSPYPDQEQFF. Full variable domain (missing parts from reference TRBV18 and TRBJ2-1): NAGVMQNPRHLVRRRGQEARLRCSPMKGHSHVYWYRQLPEEGLKFMVYLQKENIIDESGMPKERFSAEFPKEGPSILRIQQVVRGDSAAYFCASSPYPDQEQFFGPGTRLTVL.

The rearrangement links TRBV6-1 to TRBJ1-1; D gene unclear. This CDR3 region has 14 residues. V shed 6 bases and J shed 3 bases, with 14 bases lying between them. Germline V gene data show CDR1 as MNHNS and CDR2 as SASEGT. CDR3 loop: CASRPQPQDTEAFF. In nucleotides, the CDR3 is TGTGCCAGCAGACCCCAGCCGCAGGACACTGAAGCTTTCTTT.

This clone was counted a single time. V is TRBV4-1 and J is TRBJ1-3, with unresolved D. The CDR3 runs to 16 residues. Trimming shortened V by 1 base and J by 0 bases, and 10 bases separated the two germline ends. Germline V gene sequence: CDR1 MGHRA, CDR2 YSYEKL. In DNA form, the CDR3 reads TGCGCCAGCAGCCAAGGATACATCGCCTCTGGAAACACCATATATTTT. Amino acids: CASSQGYIASGNTIYF.

This clone showed up just once. The rearrangement links TRBV18 to TRBJ2-1; D possibly matches TRBD1 or TRBD2 (7 bases each). The CDR3 has 17 amino acids. CDR1 is KGHSH, CDR2 LQKENI, per germline. The V end was cut by 0 bases, the J end by 5 bases, with 17 bases between. The CDR3 loop is CASSPPSSGGQNNEQFF. DNA for the CDR3: TGTGCCAGCTCACCACCAAGTTCGGGGGGACAGAACAATGAGCAGTTCTTC.

Here the CDR3 reads CASSFYNEQFF. The DNA for the CDR3 is TGTGCCAGCAGCTTCTACAATGAGCAGTTCTTC. The gene calls are TRBV11-2 and TRBJ2-1, with D unclear. Germline values: CDR1 SGHAT, CDR2 FQNNGV. V lost 3 bases to trimming and J lost 3 bases, with 0 bases between them. This CDR3 is built from 11 residues.

The J gene is TRBJ1-5, the V gene TRBV7-2, with D possibly TRBD1 on 5 matching bases. The CDR3 is 12 amino acids. CDR1 SGHTA and CDR2 FQGNSA come from the germline V gene. Deletions cut 6 bases from V and 16 bases from J, with 19 bases between. The CDR3: CASSRPPGGAHF. CDR3 coding DNA: TGTGCCAGCAGTCGTCCCCCAGGAGGGGCCCATTTT.

The J gene is TRBJ1-4, the V gene TRBV2; D call uncertain. Per the germline V gene, CDR1 is SNHLY and CDR2 is FYNNEI. The CDR3 is 13 residues long. V was shortened by 4 bases and J by 8 bases, with 11 bases between the two germline ends. CDR3 sequence: CASSGGRPEKLFF. CDR3 nucleotide sequence: TGTGCCAGCAGTGGAGGGCGGCCCGAAAAACTGTTTTTT.

The chain joins TRBV7-2 to TRBJ1-2; D is unresolved. This CDR3 has 13 amino acids. CDR1 and CDR2 (germline): SGHTA, FQGNSA. Trimming took off 3 bases at V and 2 bases at J, with 7 bases between the two ends. This CDR3 is CASSFDENYGYTF. As DNA, the CDR3 is TGTGCCAGCAGCTTCGACGAAAACTATGGCTACACCTTC.

The chain is built from TRBV7-9 and TRBJ1-1; perhaps TRBD1 as D (5 bases). CDR1 is SEHNR, CDR2 FQNEAQ, per germline (reference sequence). The V gene lost 2 bases and the J gene lost 1 base, with 5 bases spanning the gap. This CDR3 is built from 13 residues. The CDR3 here is CASSLQGNTEAFF. CDR3 coding DNA: TGTGCCAGCAGCTTACAGGGGAACACTGAAGCTTTCTTT.

The J gene is TRBJ2-1, the V gene TRBV11-3, with 8 bases lining up with TRBD1. Germline CDR1 is SGHNT and CDR2 is YENEEA. CDR3 length: 15 residues. V dropped 1 base and J dropped 4; count of bases not matched to a gene: 3. CDR3 amino acids: CASSLGDRRYNEQFF. CDR3 nucleotide sequence: TGTGCCAGCAGCTTAGGGGACAGGCGGTACAATGAGCAGTTCTTC. The full variable domain, its missing parts supplied by reference TRBV11-3 and TRBJ2-1, is EAGVVQSPRYKIIEKKQPVAFWCNPISGHNTLYWYLQNLGQGPELLIRYENEEAVDDSQLPKDRFSAERLKGVDSTLKIQPAELGDSAVYLCASSLGDRRYNEQFFGPGTRLTVL.

V gene TRBV6-1 combines with J gene TRBJ2-3; 15 nucleotides agree with TRBD2. This CDR3 is built from 18 residues. Germline assignment: CDR1 MNHNS and CDR2 SASEGT. V trimming: 1 base; J trimming: 4 bases; junction bases outside the gene matches: 6. The CDR3 DNA follows: TGTGCCAGCAGTGAAGGGACTAGCGGGGGGGCAGGAGCAGATACGCAGTATTTT. Translating gives CASSEGTSGGAGADTQYF.

This chain joins TRBV7-9 and TRBJ2-7; 8 bases are a match to TRBD2. The CDR3 spans 13 residues. Germline V gives CDR1 SEHNR, CDR2 FQNEAQ (reference sequence). The junction had 7 bases not matched to a gene; V was cut back by 5 bases and J by 7 bases. CDR3 sequence reads: CASSASAGGEQYF. The CDR3 coding sequence is TGTGCCAGCAGCGCCTCGGCGGGGGGTGAGCAGTACTTC.

The gene calls are TRBV19 and TRBJ1-3; D gene unclear. Trimming took off 8 bases at V and 0 bases at J, with 11 bases between the two ends. The CDR3 length is 14 residues. The germline gives CDR1 LNHDA, CDR2 SQIVND (reference sequence). CDR3 in amino acids: CASARGPSGNTIYF. CDR3 nucleotide sequence: TGTGCCAGTGCGAGAGGCCCCTCTGGAAACACCATATATTTT.

This chain links TRBV28 with TRBJ1-5; D gene ambiguous. V was trimmed by 5 bases and J by 2 bases, leaving 13 bases between them. CDR1 is MDHEN and CDR2 is SYDVKM in the germline V gene. The CDR3 sequence is 15 residues long. This chain's CDR3 is CASSRDVMGNQPQHF. The CDR3 region has the DNA TGTGCCAGCAGTCGGGATGTGATGGGCAATCAGCCCCAGCATTTT.

The V call is TRBV7-2, the J call TRBJ1-5; TRBD1 is a possible D gene (5 bases). Trimming removed 1 base from V and 1 base from J, with 8 bases in between. The CDR3 covers 15 residues. The germline gives CDR1 SGHTA, CDR2 FQGNSA. The CDR3 reads CASSLVGESNQPQHF. CDR3 coding DNA: TGTGCCAGCAGCTTAGTGGGGGAGAGCAATCAGCCCCAGCATTTT.

This clone was seen only a few times. The V call is TRBV29-1, the J call TRBJ1-1; 7 bases align to TRBD1. Losses at the gene ends were 4 bases for V and 7 bases for J; bases not matched to a gene: 6. Germline V gene data show CDR1 as SQVTM and CDR2 as ANQGSEA. The CDR3 runs 12 residues. CDR3 nucleotides: TGCAGCGTTGGACAGGGAGCGGGTGAAGCTTTCTTT. This codes for CSVGQGAGEAFF.

The rearrangement joins TRBV10-1 to TRBJ2-1, with D tentatively TRBD1 or TRBD2 (6 bases each). From germline, CDR1 is WNHNN and CDR2 SYGVQD (reference sequence). This CDR3 has 16 residues. The ends were cut back, 7 bases at V and 4 bases at J, with 20 bases in the middle. The CDR3 nucleotides are TGCGCCAGCAAAATCTCGGGGGCCGCCAAGTACAATGAGCAGTTCTTC. Protein sequence: CASKISGAAKYNEQFF.

This clone came up once. The genes are TRBV7-8 and TRBJ2-1; 8 bases are shared with TRBD1. J gave up 2 bases and V 5 bases, and 5 bases lay outside the gene matches. Germline assignment: CDR1 SGHVS and CDR2 FQNEAQ. This CDR3 is built from 15 residues. The CDR3 loop is CASSPGTGPYNEQFF. The CDR3 coding sequence is TGTGCCAGCAGCCCGGGGACAGGCCCCTACAATGAGCAGTTCTTC. Variable domain in full (rest from reference TRBV7-8 and TRBJ2-1): GAGVSQSPRYKVAKRGQDVALRCDPISGHVSLFWYQQALGQGPEFLTYFQNEAQLDKSGLPSDRFFAERPEGSVSTLKIQRTQQEDSAVYLCASSPGTGPYNEQFFGPGTRLTVL.

The gene calls are TRBV6-6 and TRBJ1-1, with 7 bases fitting TRBD1. The CDR3 contains 13 residues. The V gene end was trimmed by 4 bases and the J gene end by 5 bases; junction bases not matched to a gene: 4. Germline CDR1 and CDR2: MNHNY and SVGAGI (reference sequence). This CDR3 reads CASSSRGATEAFF. In DNA form, the CDR3 reads TGTGCCAGCAGTTCCAGGGGGGCGACTGAAGCTTTCTTT.

The chain carries TRBV29-1 and TRBJ2-5, with TRBD2 as a possible D gene (5 bases). Trimming removed 3 bases at V and 1 base at J, with 9 bases between. This CDR3 has 13 amino acids. Germline assignment: CDR1 SQVTM and CDR2 ANQGSEA. In DNA form, the CDR3 reads TGCAGCGTTGAGGGGAGCCTCCAAGAGACCCAGTACTTC. Its protein product is CSVEGSLQETQYF.

V is TRBV12-1 and J is TRBJ1-6. TRBV12-1 is a pseudogene locus. This CDR3 region has 14 residues. The CDR3: CASETQMGDSPLHF. The CDR3 nucleotides read TGTGCCAGCGAGACCCAGATGGGGGATTCACCCCTCCACTTT.

The chain is built from TRBV5-4 and TRBJ2-5; TRBD1 aligns across 8 bases. The CDR3 runs to 16 residues. CDR1 is SGHNT and CDR2 is YYREEE in the germline V gene (reference sequence). Losses at the gene ends were 5 bases for V and 0 bases for J; bases not matched to a gene: 9. CDR3 protein: CASSSAGGPYQETQYF. The CDR3 bases are TGTGCCAGCAGTTCTGCAGGGGGCCCATACCAAGAGACCCAGTACTTC.

In DNA form, the CDR3 reads TGCGCCAGCAGCTTGGGAATTGGTAGAAATGAAAAACTGTTTTTT. Protein: CASSLGIGRNEKLFF. The chain carries TRBV5-1 and TRBJ1-4, with unresolved D. This CDR3 has 15 amino acids. V gave up 0 bases and J gave up 5 bases, with 11 bases separating them. Germline CDR1 reads SGHRS; CDR2 reads YFSETQ. Drawing the rest from reference TRBV5-1 and TRBJ1-4, the complete variable domain is KAGVTQTPRYLIKTRGQQVTLSCSPISGHRSVSWYQQTPGQGLQFLFEYFSETQRNKGNFPGRFSGRQFSNSRSEMNVSTLELGDSALYLCASSLGIGRNEKLFFGSGTQLSVL.

The chain recombines TRBV6-6 with TRBJ2-7, with a weak D call TRBD1 (5 bases). V gave up 0 bases and J gave up 0 bases, with 9 bases separating them. This CDR3 has 15 residues. The V gene's germline CDR1 is MNHNY and CDR2 SVGAGI (reference sequence). CDR3 region: CASSYSGANSYEQYF. The CDR3 nucleotides read TGTGCCAGCAGTTACTCTGGGGCGAACTCCTACGAGCAGTACTTC.

This clone was observed once. V is TRBV27 and J is TRBJ2-4; 8 nucleotides line up with TRBD1. J was trimmed by 8 bases and V by 4 bases; bases with no gene match: 13. Germline lookup yields CDR1 MNHEY and CDR2 SMNVEV (reference sequence). The CDR3 extends over 16 amino acids. CDR3 bases: TGTGCCAGCAGTTCGATCCCCCAGGGGGCGGATTACATTCAGTACTTC. Translated: CASSSIPQGADYIQYF.